This T cell receptor (beta chain) was identified during a study of cytomegalovirus exposure and HLA in healthy donors. This clone has only a few counts. Primers included in the PCR were 60 Vbeta and 13 Jbeta primers. TCRdb keeps only in-frame clones here, not all; method: immunoSEQ multiplex PCR. The table lists 160,000 or so clones, more than 65% of them singletons. This TCR was sampled from a man aged 18 to 29 in good health and CMV-seropositive. Sequences were obtained from PBMCs.

The DNA of the CDR3 is TGCGCCAGCAGCCAAGGGGCCGGGACAACTTACGAGCAGTACGTC. Its translation is CASSQGAGTTYEQYV. The chain uses TRBV4-1 and TRBJ2-7; D might be TRBD1 (6 bases). Germline CDR1 is MGHRA and CDR2 is YSYEKL. The ends were cut back, 1 base at V and 4 bases at J, with 14 bases in the middle. This CDR3 contains 15 residues.